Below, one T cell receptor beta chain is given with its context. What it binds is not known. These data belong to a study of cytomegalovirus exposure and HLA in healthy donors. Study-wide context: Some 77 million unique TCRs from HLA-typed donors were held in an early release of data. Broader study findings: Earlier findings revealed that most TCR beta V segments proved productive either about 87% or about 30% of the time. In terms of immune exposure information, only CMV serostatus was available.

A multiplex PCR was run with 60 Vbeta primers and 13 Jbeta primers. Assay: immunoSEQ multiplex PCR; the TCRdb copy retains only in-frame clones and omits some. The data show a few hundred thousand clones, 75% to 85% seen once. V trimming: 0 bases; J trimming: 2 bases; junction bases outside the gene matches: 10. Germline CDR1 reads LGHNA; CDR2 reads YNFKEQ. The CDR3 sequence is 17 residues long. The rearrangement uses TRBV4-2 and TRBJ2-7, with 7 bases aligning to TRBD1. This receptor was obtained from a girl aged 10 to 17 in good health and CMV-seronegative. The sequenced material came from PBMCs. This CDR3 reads CASSQDRATGSAYEQYF. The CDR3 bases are TGTGCCAGCAGCCAAGATCGAGCGACAGGGAGCGCCTACGAGCAGTACTTC.